This TCR beta chain was identified during a study of a mutant IDH1 vaccine in newly diagnosed glioma. In the study overall: Treated individuals were around 62% male and about 38% female, averaging 40.4 years of age. Earlier therapy was either radiotherapy, temozolomide, or both, and most got both. Scheduled at week 35, visit V12 preceded visit V13, held at week 47.

Note on this clone: The antigen is undetermined.

The data were produced by immunoSEQ multiplex PCR, yet TCRdb's version contains in-frame clones alone and is incomplete. The sample shows about 60,000 clones, 80% to 85% of them seen only once. Time point denoted: week 35, safety follow-up. Each vaccine dose was 300 ug of mutant IDH1 20-mer peptide, with topical imiquimod. Donor tumors were new WHO grade 3 or 4 IDH1-mutant, ATRX-lost astrocytomas. The sequence was collected from a man younger than 40 with glioma. Material: PBMCs, obtained from a glioma patient whose treatment included an IDH1 peptide vaccine.

The CDR3 is CASSYSAGGAEAFF. For the CDR3, the DNA is TGTGCCAGCAGTTACTCGGCAGGGGGAGCTGAAGCTTTCTTT. The rearrangement joins TRBV6-5 to TRBJ1-1, with 7 positions matching TRBD1. The CDR3 covers 14 residues. The trim removed 0 bases at V and 6 bases at J, leaving 4 bases unmatched. The germline CDR1 and CDR2 sequences are MNHEY and SVGAGI.